The present T cell receptor beta chain was sequenced within a study of shared clonotypes between healthy human individuals. Each unsorted PBMC replicate got 300 ng genomic DNA, tens of thousands of genomes. Original data processing: Junction-only sequences without quality scores came from ImmunoSEQ, so filtering differed. This table comes from immunoSEQ multiplex PCR, and its TCRdb copy is limited to in-frame clones, with some not included. The DNA gave D and trimming, while V, J and clone size come from that table. The data hold 400,000 to 600,000 clones, with about four fifths observed a single time. Study-wide points: Clonotype sharing among donors was thought likely to change with sequencing depth. Researchers sampled only blood; tissue repertoires likely differ.

In the case of this clone: Its antigen is currently unknown.

CDR3 size: 16 residues. CDR1 is SGDLS and CDR2 is YYNGEE in the germline V gene. Unmatched junction bases numbered 4, after V lost 0 bases and J lost 0 bases. Sample: PBMCs. V and J are TRBV9 and TRBJ2-3; 7 bases are shared with TRBD2. This receptor was taken from a middle-aged woman in good health. Some clones in this sample may be carry-over from other donors' samples. The CDR3 spells CASSVGQGLSTDTQYF. The CDR3 bases are TGTGCCAGCAGCGTAGGGCAGGGACTAAGCACAGATACGCAGTATTTT.